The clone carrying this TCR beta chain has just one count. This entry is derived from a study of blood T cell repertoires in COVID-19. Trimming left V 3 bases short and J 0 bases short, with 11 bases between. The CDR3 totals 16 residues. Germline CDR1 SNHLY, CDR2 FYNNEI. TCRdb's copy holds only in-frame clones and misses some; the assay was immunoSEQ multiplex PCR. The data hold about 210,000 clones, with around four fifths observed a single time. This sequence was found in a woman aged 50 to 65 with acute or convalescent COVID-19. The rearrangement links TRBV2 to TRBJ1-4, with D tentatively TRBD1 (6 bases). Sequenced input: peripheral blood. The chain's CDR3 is CASSDSGGPTNEKLFF. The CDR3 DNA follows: TGTGCCAGCAGTGATTCCGGGGGGCCAACTAATGAAAAACTGTTTTTT.